This section outlines one T cell receptor (beta chain) sequence together with its context. This clonotype has just a few counts. Its specific antigen is unknown. No base quality values were provided; no much bigger clone lies one nucleotide off. This sample is drawn from a study of precursors of human CD4 cytotoxic T cells (dated by TCRdb to the late 2010s). About the full investigation: In total, CD4+ memory subsets from some 13 donors went into the bulk TCR-seq analysis. TCR-seq analysis of approximately 15 donors yielded TCRalpha and TCRbeta chain sequences (table S7). Broader findings and caveats from the paper: IL-7Rhigh and IL-7R- TEMRA subsets showed more restricted TCR repertoires, with lower diversity and more expanded clonotypes, than TCM and TEM subsets. Some bulk TCR-seq comparisons included only about 95% of the 14 donors, suggesting not every subset was available for every donor. According to the authors, an observational design in humans cannot definitively determine the direction of differentiation between precursor and effector cells. A bigger share of IL-7Rhigh TEMRA clonotypes consisted of expanded effector clonotypes than was the case for TEM or TCM clonotypes.

Bulk UMI-based TCR sequencing was performed on four sorted CD4+ memory subsets (TCM, TEM, IL-7Rhigh TEMRA, IL-7R- TEMRA) to test a precursor-effector relationship among CD4 cytotoxic T cells. Cells were obtained from peripheral blood mononuclear cells isolated from human blood. V ends up 5 bases short and J 7 bases short, with an unmatched junction base count of 9. Inclusive of the bounding cysteine and phenylalanine, the CDR3 is 16 residues long. Only the CDR3 DNA is retained, 48 bases long and in frame from the first base. Sequencing instrument: Illumina MiSeq. As for the original processing: The Shannon-Wiener index, computed in VDJtools, was used to measure repertoire diversity. TCRbeta clonotypes with a clonotype frequency of at least 3 were defined as expanded. In TCRdb, the public reads were trimmed at Q25 with fastp and aligned with MiXCR, with productive beta chains retained. CDR3 protein sequences are deduplicated, and each keeps its most common genes and DNA. The V and J calls were not made by the authors but by TCRdb's processing. In this sample the table shows a few hundred distinct CDR3 sequences, approximately 30% of which occur a single time. The ten largest make up around 58% of the sample.

The rearrangement combines TRBV12-3 or TRBV12-4 with TRBJ1-6, with 9 central nucleotides matching TRBD1. Sequencing was done on a sample of memory CD4+ T cells from blood (PBMCs). The clonotype comes from a human donor in good health. The DNA reads TGTGCCAGCAGTGAGGACAGGGGAGGTGGAAATTCACCCCTCCACTTT. It is translated as CASSEDRGGGNSPLHF.